Below, one T cell receptor beta chain is given with its context. Its antigen is undetermined. Method: immunoSEQ multiplex PCR; TCRdb's copy keeps in-frame clones and lacks some. The table lists fewer than 150,000 clones, over 85% of them singletons. This record belongs to a study of T cell responses to AZD1222 COVID-19 vaccine. Broader study findings: Repertoire sampling happened only post peak T cell response. At baseline, just five to seven AZD1222 recipients tested seropositive.

The CDR3 has 16 amino acids. Deletions cut 3 bases from V and 3 bases from J, with 16 bases between. The germline V gene has CDR1 MNHEY and CDR2 SVGAGI. Combined were second doses at about 4 or about 12 weeks. V usage is TRBV6-5 and J usage is TRBJ2-3, with D possibly matching TRBD2 (5 bases). The TCR comes from an adult who received the AZD1222 COVID-19 vaccine. The source was peripheral blood, collected 28 days after the second AZD1222 dose. CDR3 sequence reads: CASSYQGLEATDTQYF. CDR3 sequence (DNA): TGTGCCAGCAGTTATCAAGGGTTGGAGGCTACAGATACGCAGTATTTT.